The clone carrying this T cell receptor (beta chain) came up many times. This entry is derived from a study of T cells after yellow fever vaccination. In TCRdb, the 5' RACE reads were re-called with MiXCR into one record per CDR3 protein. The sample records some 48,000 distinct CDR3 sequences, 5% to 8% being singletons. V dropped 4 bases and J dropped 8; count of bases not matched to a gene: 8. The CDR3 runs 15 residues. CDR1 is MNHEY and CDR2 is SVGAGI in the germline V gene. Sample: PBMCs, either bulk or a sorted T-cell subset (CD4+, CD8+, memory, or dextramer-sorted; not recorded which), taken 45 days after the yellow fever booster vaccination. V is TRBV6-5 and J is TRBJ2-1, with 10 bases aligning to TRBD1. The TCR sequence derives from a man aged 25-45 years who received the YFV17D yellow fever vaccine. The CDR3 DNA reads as TGTGCCAGCAGTTTCCGGGACAGGGGTTTTTATGAGCAGTTCTTC. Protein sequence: CASSFRDRGFYEQFF.